A single sample is the source of the 19 T cell receptor beta chains below, sequenced in a study of shared clonotypes between healthy human individuals. Assay used: immunoSEQ multiplex PCR; TCRdb lists only in-frame clones, some missing. This table holds about 2.3 million clones, 80% to 95% found once. Material: naive CD4+ T cells from PBMCs. Subset reported: CD45RA+ positively selected. These receptors all stem from a man younger than 30 in good health. Some clones in this sample may be carry-over from other donors' samples.

CDR3 nucleotides: TGTGCCAGCTCCATTAAGGGGAGGACTGCATTTTACGAGCAGTACTTC. Translating gives CASSIKGRTAFYEQYF. V is TRBV28 and J is TRBJ2-7, with D possibly matching TRBD2 (6 bases). The germline V gene has CDR1 MDHEN and CDR2 SYDVKM. Trimming removed 8 bases at V and 4 bases at J, with 24 bases between. The length of the CDR3 is 16 residues.

The chain couples TRBV6-5 to TRBJ2-1; 15 nucleotides align to TRBD2. The V segment lost 2 bases and the J segment 7 bases; nucleotides outside the gene matches: 3. Germline lookup yields CDR1 MNHEY and CDR2 SVGAGI. This CDR3 is 16 amino acids long. The CDR3 loop reads CASSYLGLAGGNEQFF. The DNA of the CDR3 is TGTGCCAGCAGTTACCTCGGACTAGCGGGGGGGAATGAGCAGTTCTTC.

The J gene is TRBJ1-1, the V gene TRBV4-3; D is ambiguous. V dropped 3 bases and J dropped 12 bases, with 20 bases sitting between them. CDR1 and CDR2 from the germline V gene are LGHNA and YSLEER. This CDR3 contains 14 residues. CDR3 coding DNA: TGCGCCAGCAGCCAGGTGTGGGCGGGCACGATGACTTTCTTT. Protein sequence: CASSQVWAGTMTFF.

This rearrangement joins TRBV9 to TRBJ1-1, with 7 bases matching TRBD1. J lost 1 base, V lost 7 bases, and 4 bases had no gene match. There are 13 residues in the CDR3. Per the germline V gene, CDR1 is SGDLS and CDR2 is YYNGEE. DNA for the CDR3: TGTGCCAGCGGGACAGTGGCGAACACTGAAGCTTTCTTT. It yields the protein CASGTVANTEAFF.

The rearrangement links TRBV7-3 to TRBJ2-2; TRBD2 agrees at 11 bases. Germline V gene sequence: CDR1 SGHTA, CDR2 FQGTGA. Trimming took 5 bases from V and 1 from J; bases not matched to a gene: 3. This CDR3 is built from 16 residues. The CDR3 loop is CASSRGLAVNTGELFF. The CDR3 DNA reads TGTGCCAGCAGCAGGGGACTAGCGGTGAACACCGGGGAGCTGTTTTTT.

The genes are TRBV6-1 and TRBJ2-6; TRBD1 matches 10 bases. V trimming: 3 bases; J trimming: 0 bases; junction bases outside the gene matches: 5. CDR1 MNHNS and CDR2 SASEGT come from the germline V gene. This CDR3 comprises 18 residues. CDR3 in amino acids: CASSDDRGLPSGANVLTF. The CDR3 bases are TGTGCCAGCAGTGATGACAGGGGGCTCCCCTCTGGGGCCAACGTCCTGACTTTC.

Concerning this clone itself: One end of the junction varies from germline; a read error may be responsible. The gene calls are TRBV4-2 and TRBJ2-2; D ambiguous. The CDR3 loop spans 12 amino acids. CDR1 and CDR2 (germline): LGHNA, YNFKEQ. Here the CDR3 reads CASSEERGELFF. For the CDR3, the DNA is TGTGCCAGCAGCGAAGAAAGAGGCGAGCTGTTTTTT.

The rearrangement uses TRBV28 and TRBJ2-3; D may be TRBD2 (6 bases). The CDR3 runs 14 residues. CDR1 is MDHEN, CDR2 SYDVKM, per germline. Trimming took 3 bases from V and 5 from J, leaving 12 bases between them. The CDR3 spells CASSFPGARDTQYF. CDR3 DNA: TGTGCCAGCAGTTTCCCGGGAGCGAGAGATACGCAGTATTTT.

This clone was seen more than once but under ten times. The chain is built from TRBV5-1 and TRBJ1-5; possible D gene TRBD1, 5 bases. The CDR3 totals 14 residues. Per germline, CDR1 SGHRS and CDR2 YFSETQ. V was shortened by 4 bases and J by 2 bases, with 10 bases between the two germline ends. The CDR3 here is CASSTMGGNQPQHF. CDR3 in DNA: TGCGCCAGCAGCACGATGGGGGGCAATCAGCCCCAGCATTTT.

J is TRBJ1-6 and V is TRBV27; weak D call: TRBD1 (5 bases). Germline-derived CDR1 and CDR2 are MNHEY and SMNVEV (reference sequence). V was shortened by 1 base and J by 0 bases, with 16 bases between the two germline ends. This CDR3 region has 19 residues. CDR3 region: CASSLWGGARSSYNSPLHF. For the CDR3, the DNA is TGTGCCAGCAGTTTATGGGGAGGGGCCCGGAGCTCCTATAATTCACCCCTCCACTTT.

Worth noting for this clone: The same CDR3 arises from other DNA sequences in this sample as well. V is TRBV5-1 and J is TRBJ2-7; TRBD1 matches at 10 bases. This CDR3 spans 14 amino acids. The junction had 6 bases not matched to a gene; V was cut back by 4 bases and J by 5 bases. The V gene's germline CDR1 is SGHRS and CDR2 YFSETQ. The CDR3 DNA reads TGCGCCAGCAGCCTGACCGGGACAGGGGACGAGCAGTACTTC. This codes for CASSLTGTGDEQYF.

The chain couples TRBV18 to TRBJ2-2; 7 bases align to TRBD1. The CDR3 consists of 15 residues. Germline loops: CDR1 KGHSH, CDR2 LQKENI. With V trimmed by 4 bases and J by 0 bases, 2 bases remained unmatched. CDR3: CASSQGQSNTGELFF. The CDR3 DNA sequence: TGTGCCAGCTCACAGGGACAGTCGAACACCGGGGAGCTGTTTTTT.

The rearrangement uses TRBV7-3 and TRBJ2-1, with 8 bases that match TRBD2. CDR3 length: 16 amino acids. Germline V CDR1 and CDR2: SGHTA, FQGTGA. Unmatched junction bases numbered 6, after V lost 5 bases and J lost 0 bases. CDR3 sequence (DNA): TGTGCCAGCAGCCGCCCGGGGGGGGGCTCCTACAATGAGCAGTTCTTC. This gives the protein CASSRPGGGSYNEQFF.

The rearrangement uses TRBV15 and TRBJ2-2, with unresolved D. V gave up 0 bases and J gave up 0 bases, with 11 bases separating them. Germline V lookup: CDR1 LNHNV, CDR2 YYDKDF (reference sequence). This CDR3 has 17 residues. The CDR3 sequence is CATSRDLFQANTGELFF. DNA for the CDR3: TGTGCCACCAGCAGAGATCTTTTTCAAGCGAACACCGGGGAGCTGTTTTTT.

The chain links TRBV10-1 to TRBJ2-7, with 9 bases fitting TRBD1. The germline CDR1 and CDR2 sequences are WNHNN and SYGVQD (reference sequence). Trimming at V came to 2 bases and at J to 5 bases, leaving 10 bases not matched to a gene. This CDR3 has 16 residues. The CDR3: CASSEPWDREDDEQYF. The CDR3 DNA follows: TGCGCCAGCAGTGAGCCCTGGGACAGGGAAGACGACGAGCAGTACTTC.

The V gene is TRBV6-6, the J gene TRBJ1-1; TRBD1 might be the D (6 bases). V was pared by 7 bases and J by 7 bases, with 13 bases between. This CDR3 is 12 amino acids long. Germline V lookup: CDR1 MNHNY, CDR2 SVGAGI (reference sequence). CDR3 in amino acids: CASIRETGEAFF. CDR3 nucleotides: TGTGCCAGCATTAGGGAGACAGGTGAAGCTTTCTTT.

The gene calls are TRBV6-5 and TRBJ1-1, with TRBD1 matching over 11 bases. Germline loops: CDR1 MNHEY, CDR2 SVGAGI. J lost 12 bases, V lost 4 bases, and 7 bases had no gene match. There are 13 residues in the CDR3. The CDR3 region is CASSFGTGGETFF. DNA for the CDR3: TGTGCCAGCAGTTTTGGGACAGGGGGTGAGACTTTCTTT.

This sequence joins TRBV6-1 and TRBJ2-4; unclear D gene. The germline gives CDR1 MNHNS, CDR2 SASEGT. The CDR3 has 16 residues. Trimming took 3 bases from V and 0 from J, leaving 12 bases between them. CDR3 loop: CASSESVSGAKNIQYF. In nucleotides, the CDR3 is TGTGCCAGCAGTGAGTCAGTTAGTGGAGCCAAAAACATTCAGTACTTC.

DNA for the CDR3: TGTGCCAGCAGAGGGGGACTGATGAACTATGGCTACACCTTC. Translating gives CASRGGLMNYGYTF. The V call is TRBV2, the J call TRBJ1-2, with a weak D call TRBD1 (6 bases). Germline CDR1 reads SNHLY; CDR2 reads FYNNEI. V lost 6 bases and J lost 2, with 13 bases in between. This CDR3 is built from 14 residues.